The clone carrying this T cell receptor (beta chain) was seen once. Its antigen is unidentified. Germline V gives CDR1 MNHEY, CDR2 SVGAGI. V dropped 6 bases and J dropped 11; count of bases not matched to a gene: 9. This CDR3 has 13 amino acids. Primers for the PCR totalled 60 Vbeta and 13 Jbeta. Here immunoSEQ multiplex PCR was the method, and the copy in TCRdb shows in-frame clones only, minus some. The sample lists about 210,000 clones; nearly 80% were seen once. The sample comes from a study of cytomegalovirus exposure and HLA in healthy donors. Study results and limitations: A later analysis found common viral pathogens apparently linked to several of the most significant clusters. Most TCRs appeared rarely, but some public TCRs recurred in many donors. For most subjects, TCR beta sequences were reported to predict HLA-A and HLA-B alleles with accuracy.

At collection, donors were nominally healthy, but unrecorded immune exposures were probable. This clonotype was obtained from a male donor in good health and CMV-seronegative. J is TRBJ2-3 and V is TRBV6-5; 9 bases match TRBD1. Input material: PBMCs. The chain's CDR3 is CASSYNTGQGQYF. In nucleotides, the CDR3 is TGTGCCAGCAGCTATAACACGGGACAGGGGCAGTATTTT.